The 11 T cell receptor beta chains given below trace back to one sample, sequenced in a study of blood T cell repertoires in COVID-19. The protocol was immunoSEQ multiplex PCR, while the TCRdb copy is restricted to in-frame clones and leaves out a portion. Among about 130,000 clones listed, about 74% were seen once. The sequencing sample was made of peripheral blood. These receptor sequences come from a man aged 60-69 years with acute or convalescent COVID-19.

The genes are TRBV28 and TRBJ2-7, with D possibly being TRBD2 (7 bases). This CDR3 is built from 15 residues. CDR1 is MDHEN and CDR2 is SYDVKM in the germline V gene. Deletions cut 7 bases from V and 0 bases from J, with 16 bases between. Written as DNA, the CDR3 is TGTGCCAGCACCAAGGGGGGGGCGGGCTCCTACGAGCAGTACTTC. It codes for CASTKGGAGSYEQYF.

The sample holds a few counts of this clone. The CDR3 DNA sequence: TGTGCCATCATACACCCGAACACCGGGGAGCTGTTTTTT. Its translation: CAIIHPNTGELFF. The chain links TRBV6-5 to TRBJ2-2, with D hard to call. The CDR3 spans 13 residues. CDR1 MNHEY and CDR2 SVGAGI come from the germline V gene. V was cut by 10 bases and J by 0 bases, with 9 bases left in between.

The chain couples TRBV5-1 to TRBJ2-7; 13 positions agree with TRBD2. The V gene end was trimmed by 4 bases and the J gene end by 1 base; junction bases not matched to a gene: 14. Germline V gives CDR1 SGHRS, CDR2 YFSETQ. The CDR3 has 19 residues. In nucleotides, the CDR3 is TGCGCCAGCAGCCCGATCGGACTAGCGGGAGTTAGACCATCCTACGAGCAGTACTTC. Its protein is CASSPIGLAGVRPSYEQYF. Drawing the rest from reference TRBV5-1 and TRBJ2-7, the complete variable domain is KAGVTQTPRYLIKTRGQQVTLSCSPISGHRSVSWYQQTPGQGLQFLFEYFSETQRNKGNFPGRFSGRQFSNSRSEMNVSTLELGDSALYLCASSPIGLAGVRPSYEQYFGPGTRLTVT.

This clone was detected once. The genes are TRBV2 and TRBJ1-5; TRBD1 matches at 8 bases. This CDR3 has 14 residues. Germline V gene data show CDR1 as SNHLY and CDR2 as FYNNEI. The V gene end was trimmed by 7 bases and the J gene end by 0 bases; junction bases not matched to a gene: 2. CDR3 region: CASKGTGSNQPQHF. For the CDR3, the DNA is TGTGCCAGCAAAGGGACAGGTAGCAATCAGCCCCAGCATTTT.

This clone was observed a few times. The rearrangement joins TRBV7-3 to TRBJ2-7, with 10 bases that match TRBD1. The CDR3 is 14 residues long. V was clipped by 6 bases and J by 4 bases; unmatched bases: 6. The V gene's germline CDR1 is SGHTA and CDR2 FQGTGA. In DNA form, the CDR3 reads TGTGCCAGCAGTCTTAGGGGACAGGGGTACGAGCAGTACTTC. Its translation: CASSLRGQGYEQYF.

The V call is TRBV7-6, the J call TRBJ2-3, with 10 bases fitting TRBD2. V trimming: 10 bases; J trimming: 4 bases; junction bases outside the gene matches: 17. The CDR3 is 17 amino acids. Germline CDR1 and CDR2: SGHVS and FNYEAQ. CDR3 region: CATEREGPTFSADTQYF. DNA for the CDR3: TGTGCCACCGAGCGGGAGGGCCCCACCTTTTCCGCAGATACGCAGTATTTT.

The chain is built from TRBV30 and TRBJ1-2; possible D gene TRBD1, 5 bases. Trimming removed 3 bases at V and 5 bases at J, with 10 bases between. Germline-derived CDR1 and CDR2 are GTSNPN and SVGIG (reference sequence). The CDR3 length is 12 residues. CDR3 loop: CAWSRENYGYTF. CDR3 nucleotides: TGTGCCTGGAGCAGGGAAAATTATGGCTACACCTTC.

The CDR3 nucleotides read TGTGCCAGCAGCTCTAACCGGGACAGCGGCGGCTACACCTTC. This sequence encodes CASSSNRDSGGYTF. V is TRBV7-9 and J is TRBJ1-2; TRBD1 aligns across 7 bases. Germline trimming cut 4 bases from V and 8 bases from J; bases unmatched to any gene: 10. The CDR3 sequence is 14 residues long. The germline gives CDR1 SEHNR, CDR2 FQNEAQ (reference sequence).

The chain couples TRBV6-5 to TRBJ2-3; possibly TRBD1 for D (5 bases). Trimming removed 10 bases from V and 3 bases from J, with 20 bases in between. CDR3 length equals 15 residues. CDR1 and CDR2 from the germline V gene are MNHEY and SVGAGI. For the CDR3, the DNA is TGTGCCACCACCTTAGGGGCAGGGATAACAGATACGCAGTATTTT. This gives the protein CATTLGAGITDTQYF.

The chain is built from TRBV29-1 and TRBJ2-3; D is undetermined. Trimming stripped 8 bases from V and 6 bases from J, with 9 bases between. CDR3 size: 10 residues. Germline CDR1 and CDR2: SQVTM and ANQGSEA. The CDR3 here is CSSLSDTQYF. CDR3 coding DNA: TGCAGCTCCCTCTCTGATACGCAGTATTTT.

This clone was counted only a few times. The chain carries TRBV6-5 and TRBJ1-6; 7 bases are shared with TRBD1. Germline V gene data show CDR1 as MNHEY and CDR2 as SVGAGI. The CDR3 has 15 amino acids. The trim removed 5 bases at V and 9 bases at J, leaving 10 bases unmatched. Written as DNA, the CDR3 is TGTGCCAGCAGTCCCACACAGGGGAGAGGTTCACCCCTCCACTTT. As protein: CASSPTQGRGSPLHF.